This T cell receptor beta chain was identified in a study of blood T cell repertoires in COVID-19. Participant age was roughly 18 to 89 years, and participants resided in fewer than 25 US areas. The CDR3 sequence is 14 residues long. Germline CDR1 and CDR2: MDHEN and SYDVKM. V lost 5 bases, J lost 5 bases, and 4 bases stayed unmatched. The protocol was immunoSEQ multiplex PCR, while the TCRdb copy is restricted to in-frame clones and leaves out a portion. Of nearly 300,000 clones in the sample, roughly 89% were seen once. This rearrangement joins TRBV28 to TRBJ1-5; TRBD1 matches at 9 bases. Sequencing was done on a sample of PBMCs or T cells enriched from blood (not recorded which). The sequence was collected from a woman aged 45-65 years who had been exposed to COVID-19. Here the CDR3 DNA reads TGTGCCAGCAGTAACGGACAGGGGCATCAGCCCCAGCATTTT. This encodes CASSNGQGHQPQHF.